These 20 T cell receptor beta chains originate from one sample sequenced in a study of cytomegalovirus exposure and HLA in healthy donors. The primer mix had 60 Vbeta and 13 Jbeta primers. The protocol was immunoSEQ multiplex PCR, while the TCRdb copy is restricted to in-frame clones and leaves out a portion. The sample lists fewer than 250,000 clones, around 87% occurring once. The source material was PBMCs. These receptors originate from a man between 25 and 39 years old in good health and CMV-seronegative.

V is TRBV19 and J is TRBJ2-7, with no clear D. The V and J ends lost 4 bases and 3 bases respectively, with 16 bases between them. Germline CDR1 is LNHDA and CDR2 is SQIVND (reference sequence). The CDR3 runs to 15 residues. This CDR3 reads CASSNPHRSSYEQYF. The CDR3 nucleotides read TGTGCCAGTAGTAATCCTCACCGATCTAGCTACGAGCAGTACTTC.

V gene TRBV5-1 combines with J gene TRBJ2-5; 9 bases match TRBD2. V lost 7 bases, J lost 5 bases, and 12 bases stayed unmatched. CDR3 length: 15 residues. Germline CDR1 SGHRS, CDR2 YFSETQ. The CDR3 sequence: CASDSGLAGTETQYF. For the CDR3, the DNA is TGCGCCAGCGATTCAGGCCTAGCGGGGACGGAGACCCAGTACTTC.

This chain uses TRBV2 with TRBJ1-2, with 7 nucleotides matching TRBD1. The germline V gene encodes CDR1 SNHLY and CDR2 FYNNEI. The CDR3 has 14 residues. The ends lost 4 bases at V and 4 bases at J; junction bases unmatched: 6. This chain's CDR3 is CASSATGQTYGYTF. For the CDR3, the DNA is TGTGCCAGCAGTGCGACAGGGCAGACCTATGGCTACACCTTC. Full variable domain (remainder filled in from reference TRBV2 and TRBJ1-2): EPEVTQTPSHQVTQMGQEVILRCVPISNHLYFYWYRQILGQKVEFLVSFYNNEISEKSEIFDDQFSVERPDGSNFTLKIRSTKLEDSAMYFCASSATGQTYGYTFGSGTRLTVV.

J is TRBJ2-1 and V is TRBV6-4; 11 nucleotides agree with TRBD2. J lost 5 bases, V lost 2 bases, and 2 bases had no gene match. The CDR3 contains 15 residues. In germline, CDR1 is MRHNA, CDR2 SNTAGT. The CDR3, as DNA: TGTGCCAGCAGTGACGGGACTAGCGGAAACAATGAGCAGTTCTTC. Translation gives CASSDGTSGNNEQFF.

The CDR3 loop reads CASSQFSKRDEKLFF. DNA for the CDR3: TGTGCCAGCAGCCAATTTTCGAAGCGGGATGAAAAACTGTTTTTT. The chain recombines TRBV16 with TRBJ1-4, with no clear D. CDR3 size: 15 residues. Germline CDR1 reads KGHSY; CDR2 reads FQNENV. Trimming shortened V by 1 base and J by 6 bases, and 12 bases separated the two germline ends.

The gene calls are TRBV11-2 and TRBJ2-3, with TRBD2 matching over 8 bases. Germline V CDR1 and CDR2: SGHAT, FQNNGV. The CDR3 has 17 amino acids. With 5 bases clipped from V and 5 bases from J, the junction kept 15 bases outside the gene matches. The chain's CDR3 is CASSRRGTSWGEDTQYF. The CDR3 DNA reads TGTGCCAGCAGCCGTAGAGGGACTAGTTGGGGGGAAGATACGCAGTATTTT.

The genes are TRBV7-2 and TRBJ2-7; D gene unclear. V gave up 1 base and J gave up 5 bases, with 6 bases separating them. The CDR3 loop spans 12 amino acids. Germline values: CDR1 SGHTA, CDR2 FQGNSA. The CDR3 is CASSLGGHEQYF. In DNA, the CDR3 is TGTGCCAGCAGCTTAGGAGGCCACGAGCAGTACTTC. The full variable domain, rest sourced from reference TRBV7-2 and TRBJ2-7, is GAGVSQSPSNKVTEKGKDVELRCDPISGHTALYWYRQSLGQGLEFLIYFQGNSAPDKSGLPSDRFSAERTGGSVSTLTIQRTQQEDSAVYLCASSLGGHEQYFGPGTRLTVT.

The rearrangement uses TRBV28 and TRBJ1-3; D is uncertain. CDR3 length equals 15 residues. The V end was cut by 6 bases, the J end by 0 bases, with 12 bases between. CDR1 and CDR2 from the germline V gene are MDHEN and SYDVKM. The CDR3 sequence: CASRAQSSSGNTIYF. The CDR3 coding sequence is TGTGCCAGCAGGGCACAGAGTTCCTCTGGAAACACCATATATTTT.

This clone has more than one count but fewer than ten. This sample includes further DNA sequences coding for the same CDR3. The rearrangement links TRBV5-1 to TRBJ2-3, with 11 bases that match TRBD2. Germline-derived CDR1 and CDR2 are SGHRS and YFSETQ. Losses at the gene ends were 3 bases for V and 0 bases for J; bases not matched to a gene: 3. CDR3 length: 16 residues. The CDR3 DNA is TGCGCCAGCAGCTCGGGACTAGCGGTTAGCACAGATACGCAGTATTTT. This codes for CASSSGLAVSTDTQYF. Full variable domain (rest looked up from reference TRBV5-1 and TRBJ2-3): KAGVTQTPRYLIKTRGQQVTLSCSPISGHRSVSWYQQTPGQGLQFLFEYFSETQRNKGNFPGRFSGRQFSNSRSEMNVSTLELGDSALYLCASSSGLAVSTDTQYFGPGTRLTVL.

This clone is a singleton in its sample. The chain employs TRBV7-8 and TRBJ2-2, with D perhaps matching TRBD2 (7 bases). Germline values: CDR1 SGHVS, CDR2 FQNEAQ. V lost 7 bases, J lost 0 bases, and 21 bases lay in between. This CDR3 region has 18 residues. Here the CDR3 DNA reads TGTGCCAGCACCCATTGGGCGGCGGGGGCCCCGAACACCGGGGAGCTGTTTTTT. As protein: CASTHWAAGAPNTGELFF.

The gene calls are TRBV27 and TRBJ2-5; the match to TRBD1 covers 9 bases. The length of the CDR3 is 14 residues. Germline lookup yields CDR1 MNHEY and CDR2 SMNVEV (reference sequence). Unmatched junction bases numbered 12, after V lost 5 bases and J lost 11 bases. For the CDR3, the DNA is TGTGCCAGCAGTCAGGGACAGGGCCCCTGGGAGCAGTACTTC. This sequence encodes CASSQGQGPWEQYF.

The genes are TRBV28 and TRBJ1-5, with 7 bases identical to TRBD1. The ends lost 7 bases at V and 3 bases at J; junction bases unmatched: 9. CDR1 MDHEN and CDR2 SYDVKM come from the germline V gene. This CDR3 spans 15 amino acids. CDR3 sequence reads: CASMYLTGNNQPQHF. For the CDR3, the DNA is TGTGCCAGCATGTACCTGACAGGGAACAATCAGCCCCAGCATTTT.

The chain couples TRBV19 to TRBJ1-1; the D is unclear. The CDR3 totals 17 residues. V lost 2 bases to trimming and J lost 0 bases, with 16 bases between them. The germline V gene has CDR1 LNHDA and CDR2 SQIVND (reference sequence). In DNA form, the CDR3 reads TGTGCCAGTAGTATAAAGTGGTTCGGGGATATGAACACTGAAGCTTTCTTT. Amino acid sequence: CASSIKWFGDMNTEAFF.

V gene TRBV5-1 combines with J gene TRBJ2-3; D unresolved. CDR1 and CDR2 (germline): SGHRS, YFSETQ. This CDR3 spans 13 amino acids. Trimming shortened V by 2 bases and J by 5 bases, and 9 bases separated the two germline ends. CDR3 sequence reads: CASSFRDGDTQYF. CDR3 sequence (DNA): TGCGCCAGCAGCTTTCGAGATGGAGATACGCAGTATTTT.

V is TRBV29-1 and J is TRBJ2-7; 8 positions agree with TRBD1. The CDR3 runs to 13 residues. The V segment lost 6 bases and the J segment 2 bases; nucleotides outside the gene matches: 6. The germline CDR1 and CDR2 sequences are SQVTM and ANQGSEA. The CDR3 is CSVGTGVTYEQYF. CDR3 coding DNA: TGCAGCGTAGGGACAGGAGTGACCTACGAGCAGTACTTC.

The sample holds one count of this clone. This chain joins TRBV4-3 and TRBJ1-3, with D hard to call. Germline V gives CDR1 LGHNA, CDR2 YSLEER. The CDR3 spans 13 residues. Between the trimmed V and J ends, which lost 0 bases and 4 bases, there was a span of 4 bases. The CDR3 nucleotides read TGCGCCAGCAGCCAAGATCGGGGAAACACCATATATTTT. This sequence encodes CASSQDRGNTIYF.

The chain links TRBV18 to TRBJ1-2; D not certain. Germline CDR1 and CDR2: KGHSH and LQKENI. Trimming cost V 3 bases and J 4 bases, with 12 bases left between them. The CDR3 runs 14 residues. The CDR3 sequence is CASSPGLQIYGYTF. The CDR3 DNA reads as TGTGCCAGCTCACCGGGTTTACAGATCTATGGCTACACCTTC.

This clone has a handful of counts. The CDR3 loop is CSVIFRGRETQYF. DNA for the CDR3: TGCAGCGTAATTTTCAGGGGGCGGGAGACCCAGTACTTC. This chain joins TRBV29-1 and TRBJ2-5, with TRBD1 matching over 8 bases. The CDR3 length is 13 residues. V gave up 6 bases and J gave up 5 bases; unmatched junction bases: 8. Germline CDR1 SQVTM, CDR2 ANQGSEA.

This chain joins TRBV29-1 and TRBJ2-3; a possible D gene is TRBD2 (6 bases). Germline values: CDR1 SQVTM, CDR2 ANQGSEA. The CDR3 has 12 amino acids. The ends were cut back, 4 bases at V and 6 bases at J, with 11 bases in the middle. For the CDR3, the DNA is TGCAGCGTTGGGCGGGAAAGGGATACGCAGTATTTT. Protein sequence: CSVGRERDTQYF.

The chain recombines TRBV5-4 with TRBJ2-1, with D possibly TRBD2 on 6 matching bases. V dropped 4 bases and J dropped 4 bases, with 12 bases sitting between them. The CDR3 has 14 amino acids. The germline V gene has CDR1 SGHNT and CDR2 YYREEE (reference sequence). CDR3 DNA sequence: TGTGCCAGCAGCGCCGGGACTGGTTACAATGAGCAGTTCTTC. Its translation is CASSAGTGYNEQFF.